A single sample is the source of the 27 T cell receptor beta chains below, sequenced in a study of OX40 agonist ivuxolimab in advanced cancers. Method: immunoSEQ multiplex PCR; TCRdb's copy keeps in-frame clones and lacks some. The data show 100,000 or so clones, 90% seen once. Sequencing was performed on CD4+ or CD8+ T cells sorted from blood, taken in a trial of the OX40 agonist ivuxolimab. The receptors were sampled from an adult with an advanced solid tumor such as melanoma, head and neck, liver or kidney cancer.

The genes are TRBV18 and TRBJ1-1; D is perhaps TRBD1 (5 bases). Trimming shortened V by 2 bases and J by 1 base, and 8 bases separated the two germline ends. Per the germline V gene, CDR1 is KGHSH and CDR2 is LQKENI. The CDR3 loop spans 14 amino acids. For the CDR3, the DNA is TGTGCCAGCTCACCAGGGACGGCGAACACTGAAGCTTTCTTT. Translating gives CASSPGTANTEAFF. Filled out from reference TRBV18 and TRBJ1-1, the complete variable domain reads NAGVMQNPRHLVRRRGQEARLRCSPMKGHSHVYWYRQLPEEGLKFMVYLQKENIIDESGMPKERFSAEFPKEGPSILRIQQVVRGDSAAYFCASSPGTANTEAFFGQGTRLTVV.

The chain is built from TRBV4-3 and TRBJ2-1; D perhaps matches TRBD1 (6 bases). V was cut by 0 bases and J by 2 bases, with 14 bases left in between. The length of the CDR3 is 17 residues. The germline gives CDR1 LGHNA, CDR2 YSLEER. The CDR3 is CASSQEPWGTPYNEQFF. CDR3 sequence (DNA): TGCGCCAGCAGCCAAGAACCCTGGGGGACACCCTACAATGAGCAGTTCTTC.

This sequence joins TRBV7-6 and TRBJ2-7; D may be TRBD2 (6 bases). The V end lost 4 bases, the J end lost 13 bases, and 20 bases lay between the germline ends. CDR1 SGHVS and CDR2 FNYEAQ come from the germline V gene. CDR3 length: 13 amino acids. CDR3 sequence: CASSSRIAEPIYF. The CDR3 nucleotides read TGTGCCAGCAGCTCAAGAATAGCGGAGCCCATCTACTTC.

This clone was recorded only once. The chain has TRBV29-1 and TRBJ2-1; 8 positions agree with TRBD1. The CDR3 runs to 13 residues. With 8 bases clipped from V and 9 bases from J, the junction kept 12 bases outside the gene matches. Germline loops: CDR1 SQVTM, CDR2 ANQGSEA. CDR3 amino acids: CSNGGQGAGEQFF. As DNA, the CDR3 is TGCAGCAATGGCGGCCAGGGGGCGGGTGAGCAGTTCTTC.

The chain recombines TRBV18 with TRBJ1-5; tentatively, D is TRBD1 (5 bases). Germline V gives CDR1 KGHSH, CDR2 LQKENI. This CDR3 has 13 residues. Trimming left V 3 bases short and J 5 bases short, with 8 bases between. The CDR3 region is CASSPGGDQPQHF. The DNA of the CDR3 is TGTGCCAGCTCACCTGGGGGGGATCAGCCCCAGCATTTT.

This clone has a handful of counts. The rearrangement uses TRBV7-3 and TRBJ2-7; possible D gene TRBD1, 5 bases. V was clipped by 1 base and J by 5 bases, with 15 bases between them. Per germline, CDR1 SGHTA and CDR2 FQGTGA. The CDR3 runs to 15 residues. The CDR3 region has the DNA TGTGCCAGCAGCTTAAACGCAGGGCCTTCGAACGAGCAGTACTTC. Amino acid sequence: CASSLNAGPSNEQYF.

CDR3 sequence reads: CASSLMAGANTEAFF. Written as DNA, the CDR3 is TGTGCCAGCAGCTTAATGGCAGGGGCGAACACTGAAGCTTTCTTT. This rearrangement joins TRBV7-2 to TRBJ1-1; the D gene is possibly TRBD1 (6 bases). The CDR3 has 15 residues. V was pared by 2 bases and J by 1 base, with 11 bases between. Germline V CDR1 and CDR2: SGHTA, FQGNSA.

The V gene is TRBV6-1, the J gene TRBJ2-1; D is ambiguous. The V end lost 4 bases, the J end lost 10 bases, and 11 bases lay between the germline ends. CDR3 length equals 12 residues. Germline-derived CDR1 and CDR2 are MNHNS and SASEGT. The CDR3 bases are TGTGCCAGCAGTGGAGCTGTTTACGAGCAGTTCTTC. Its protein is CASSGAVYEQFF.

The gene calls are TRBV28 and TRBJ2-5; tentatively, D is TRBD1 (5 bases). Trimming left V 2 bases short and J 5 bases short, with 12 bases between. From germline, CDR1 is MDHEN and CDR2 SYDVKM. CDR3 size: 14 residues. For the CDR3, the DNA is TGTGCCAGCAGTTTAAGGGCAGGGCTCGAGACCCAGTACTTC. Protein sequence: CASSLRAGLETQYF.

The CDR3 DNA reads TGTGCCAGCAGCTTAAGTTCAGGACTAGCGGGATACCTTTACGAGCAGTACTTC. Encoded protein: CASSLSSGLAGYLYEQYF. The chain employs TRBV7-6 and TRBJ2-7; 12 bases are a match to TRBD2. J lost 4 bases, V lost 2 bases, and 12 bases had no gene match. This CDR3 spans 18 amino acids. Germline V gives CDR1 SGHVS, CDR2 FNYEAQ.

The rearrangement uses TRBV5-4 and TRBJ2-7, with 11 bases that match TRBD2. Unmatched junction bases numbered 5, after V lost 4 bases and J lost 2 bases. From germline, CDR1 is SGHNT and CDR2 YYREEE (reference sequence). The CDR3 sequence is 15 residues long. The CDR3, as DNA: TGTGCCAGCAGCCCTGGGACTAGCGGACCCTACGAGCAGTACTTC. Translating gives CASSPGTSGPYEQYF.

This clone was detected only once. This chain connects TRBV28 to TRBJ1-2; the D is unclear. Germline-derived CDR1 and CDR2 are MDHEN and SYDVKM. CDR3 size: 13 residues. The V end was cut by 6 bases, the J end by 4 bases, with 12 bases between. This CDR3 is CASSLGPSYGYTF. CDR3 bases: TGTGCCAGCAGCCTCGGACCGAGCTATGGCTACACCTTC.

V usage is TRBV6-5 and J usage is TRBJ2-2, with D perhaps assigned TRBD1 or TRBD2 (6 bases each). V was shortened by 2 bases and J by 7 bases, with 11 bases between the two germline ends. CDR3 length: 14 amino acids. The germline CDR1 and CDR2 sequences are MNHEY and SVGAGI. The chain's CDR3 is CASSYGGQIGELFF. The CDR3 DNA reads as TGTGCCAGCAGTTACGGGGGGCAGATCGGGGAGCTGTTTTTT.

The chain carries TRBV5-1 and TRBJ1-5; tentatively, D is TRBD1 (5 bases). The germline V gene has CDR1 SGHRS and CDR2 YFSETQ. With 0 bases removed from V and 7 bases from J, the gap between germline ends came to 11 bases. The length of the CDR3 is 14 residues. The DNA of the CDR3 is TGCGCCAGCAGCTTGGCCGGGGGGAACCAGCCCCAGCATTTT. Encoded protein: CASSLAGGNQPQHF.

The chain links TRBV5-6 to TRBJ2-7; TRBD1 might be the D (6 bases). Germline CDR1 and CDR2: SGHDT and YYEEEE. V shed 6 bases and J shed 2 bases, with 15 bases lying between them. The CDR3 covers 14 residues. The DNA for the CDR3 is TGTGCCAGCAAAAAATACAGGGTTCCCTACGAGCAGTACTTC. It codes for CASKKYRVPYEQYF.

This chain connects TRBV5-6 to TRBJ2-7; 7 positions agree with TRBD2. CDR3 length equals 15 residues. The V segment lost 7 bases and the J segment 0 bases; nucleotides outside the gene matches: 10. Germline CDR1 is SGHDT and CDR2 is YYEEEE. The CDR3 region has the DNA TGTGCCAGCGAACGACCTAGCGGCTACTCCTACGAGCAGTACTTC. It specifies CASERPSGYSYEQYF.

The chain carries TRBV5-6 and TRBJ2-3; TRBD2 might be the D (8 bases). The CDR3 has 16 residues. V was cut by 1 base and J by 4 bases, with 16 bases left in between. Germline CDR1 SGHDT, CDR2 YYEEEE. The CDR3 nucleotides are TGTGCCAGCAGCTTGAAGGGGGCGGGAGGCCCAGATACGCAGTATTTT. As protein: CASSLKGAGGPDTQYF. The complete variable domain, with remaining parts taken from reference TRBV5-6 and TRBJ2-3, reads DAGVTQSPTHLIKTRGQQVTLRCSPKSGHDTVSWYQQALGQGPQFIFQYYEEEERQRGNFPDRFSGHQFPNYSSELNVNALLLGDSALYLCASSLKGAGGPDTQYFGPGTRLTVL.

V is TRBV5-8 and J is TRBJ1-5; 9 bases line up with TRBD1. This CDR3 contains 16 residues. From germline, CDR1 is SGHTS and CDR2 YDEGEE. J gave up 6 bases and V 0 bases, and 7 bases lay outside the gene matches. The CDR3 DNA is TGTGCCAGCAGCTTGGGGGACAGGGCAATTTTTCAGCCCCAGCATTTT. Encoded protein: CASSLGDRAIFQPQHF. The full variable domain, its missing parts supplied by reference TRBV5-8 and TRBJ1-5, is EAGVTQSPTHLIKTRGQQATLRCSPISGHTSVYWYQQALGLGLQFLLWYDEGEERNRGNFPPRFSGRQFPNYSSELNVNALELEDSALYLCASSLGDRAIFQPQHFGDGTRLSIL.

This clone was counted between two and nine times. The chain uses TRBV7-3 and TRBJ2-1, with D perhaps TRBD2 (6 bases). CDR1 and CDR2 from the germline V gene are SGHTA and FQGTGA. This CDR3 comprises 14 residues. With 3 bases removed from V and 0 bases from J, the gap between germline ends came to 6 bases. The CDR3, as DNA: TGTGCCAGCAGCTTGGGGGGCTCCTACAATGAGCAGTTCTTC. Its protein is CASSLGGSYNEQFF.

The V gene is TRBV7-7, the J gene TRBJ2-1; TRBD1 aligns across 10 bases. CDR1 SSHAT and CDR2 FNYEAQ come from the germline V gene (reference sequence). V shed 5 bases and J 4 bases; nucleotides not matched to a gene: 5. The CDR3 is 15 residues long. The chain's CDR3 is CASSPGTGVYNEQFF. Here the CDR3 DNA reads TGTGCCAGCAGCCCCGGGACAGGGGTATACAATGAGCAGTTCTTC. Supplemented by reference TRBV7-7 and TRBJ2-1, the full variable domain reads GAGVSQSPRYKVTKRGQDVTLRCDPISSHATLYWYQQALGQGPEFLTYFNYEAQPDKSGLPSDRFSAERPEGSISTLTIQRTEQRDSAMYRCASSPGTGVYNEQFFGPGTRLTVL.

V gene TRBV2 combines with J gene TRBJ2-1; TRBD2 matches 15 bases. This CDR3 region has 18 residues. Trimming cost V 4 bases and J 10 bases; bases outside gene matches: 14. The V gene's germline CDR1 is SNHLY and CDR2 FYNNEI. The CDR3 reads CASSGQAGTSGRFGEQFF. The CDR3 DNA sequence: TGTGCCAGCAGTGGACAGGCAGGGACTAGCGGGAGGTTCGGGGAGCAGTTCTTC.

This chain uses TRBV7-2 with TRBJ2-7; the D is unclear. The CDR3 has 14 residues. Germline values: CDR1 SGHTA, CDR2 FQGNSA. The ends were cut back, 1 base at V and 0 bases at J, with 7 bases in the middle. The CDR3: CASSLDGYSYEQYF. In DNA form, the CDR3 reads TGTGCCAGCAGCTTAGATGGATACTCCTACGAGCAGTACTTC.

CDR3 sequence: CARDRAYEKLFF. For the CDR3, the DNA is TGTGCTCGAGACAGGGCTTATGAAAAACTGTTTTTT. V usage is TRBV27 and J usage is TRBJ1-4; 7 bases map to TRBD1. The CDR3 has 12 amino acids. The germline V gene encodes CDR1 MNHEY and CDR2 SMNVEV (reference sequence).

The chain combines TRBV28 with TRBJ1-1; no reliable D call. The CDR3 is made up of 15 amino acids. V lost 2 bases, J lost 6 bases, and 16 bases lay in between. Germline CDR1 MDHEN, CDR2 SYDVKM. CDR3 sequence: CASSLRLPGGSEAFF. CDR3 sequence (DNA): TGTGCCAGCAGTTTAAGGCTCCCAGGTGGTTCTGAAGCTTTCTTT.

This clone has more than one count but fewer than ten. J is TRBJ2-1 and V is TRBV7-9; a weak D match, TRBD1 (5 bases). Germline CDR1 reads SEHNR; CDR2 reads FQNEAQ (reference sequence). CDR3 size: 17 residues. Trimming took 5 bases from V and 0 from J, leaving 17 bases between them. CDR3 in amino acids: CASSPPYRISSYNEQFF. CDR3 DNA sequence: TGTGCCAGCAGCCCCCCATACAGGATAAGCTCCTACAATGAGCAGTTCTTC.

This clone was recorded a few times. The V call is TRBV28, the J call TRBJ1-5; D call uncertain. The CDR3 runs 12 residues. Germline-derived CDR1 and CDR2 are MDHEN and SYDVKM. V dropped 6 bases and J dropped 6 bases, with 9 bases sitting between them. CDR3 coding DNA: TGTGCCAGCAGAATTAGGACTCAGCCCCAGCATTTT. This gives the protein CASRIRTQPQHF.

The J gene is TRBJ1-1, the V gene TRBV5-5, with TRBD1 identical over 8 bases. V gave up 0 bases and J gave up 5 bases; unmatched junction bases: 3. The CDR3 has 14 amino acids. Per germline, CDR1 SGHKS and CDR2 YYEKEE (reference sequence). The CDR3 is CASSLGQGRTEAFF. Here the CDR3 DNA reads TGTGCCAGCAGCTTGGGACAGGGGCGGACTGAAGCTTTCTTT.